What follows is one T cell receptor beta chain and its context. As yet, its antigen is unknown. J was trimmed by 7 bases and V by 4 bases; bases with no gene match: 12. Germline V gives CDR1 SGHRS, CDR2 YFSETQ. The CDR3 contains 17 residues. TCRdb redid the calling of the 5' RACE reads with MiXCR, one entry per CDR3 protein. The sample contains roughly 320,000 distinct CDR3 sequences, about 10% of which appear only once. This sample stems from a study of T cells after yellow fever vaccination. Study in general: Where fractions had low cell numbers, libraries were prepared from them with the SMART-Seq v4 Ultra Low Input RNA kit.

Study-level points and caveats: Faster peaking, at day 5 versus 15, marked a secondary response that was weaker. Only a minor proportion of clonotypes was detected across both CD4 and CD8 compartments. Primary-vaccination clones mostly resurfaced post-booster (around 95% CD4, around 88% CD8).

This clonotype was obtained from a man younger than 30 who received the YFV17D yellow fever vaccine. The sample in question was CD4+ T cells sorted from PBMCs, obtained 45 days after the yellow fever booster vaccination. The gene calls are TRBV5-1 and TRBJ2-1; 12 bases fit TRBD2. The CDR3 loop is CASSSRSSGGAGNEQFF. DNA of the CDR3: TGCGCCAGCAGCAGCCGTTCTAGCGGGGGGGCTGGGAATGAGCAGTTCTTC.